This T cell receptor (beta chain) emerged from a study of long-term antiretroviral therapy in people with HIV. Across the study: It was about a decade after the earliest samples that the 2015 immediate-ART recommendation appeared. The study, taken as a whole, reports: Repertoire dominance by clones expanded before ART was seen at all time points. Versus controls, repertoires in people with HIV had narrower CDR3 length ranges.

Turning to this clone: The antigen is undetermined.

At the survey level, the v3.0 immunoSEQ assay was run. Libraries were prepared by immunoSEQ multiplex PCR; TCRdb keeps only in-frame clonotypes and omits some of them. The data hold 25,000 to 30,000 clones, with approximately 87% observed a single time. Germline V gives CDR1 MNHEY, CDR2 SMNVEV (reference sequence). CDR3 length equals 13 residues. V lost 2 bases and J 7 bases, leaving 12 bases between the germline ends. The sequence came from a woman under 30 with HIV. Sequencing was performed on unsorted PBMCs, taken 0.5 years after starting antiretroviral therapy. The rearrangement uses TRBV27 and TRBJ2-7; D unclear. As DNA, the CDR3 is TGTGCCAGCAGTTTACACAGCGTGACAGAGCAGTACTTC. Amino acid sequence: CASSLHSVTEQYF.